Listed below are T cell receptor beta chains from one sample, sequenced in a study of T cell repertoires in cytomegalovirus infection. Each CDR3 protein is one row after TCRdb ran MiXCR on the reads. Of hundreds of thousands of distinct CDR3 sequences listed, around 31% are singletons. Their antigens are not known. The source was cultured PBMCs, collected from culture after CMV antigen stimulation. These TCRs come from a human donor in good health (CMV status not recorded). Some clones in this sample may be carry-over from other donors' samples. Each CDR3 is given with its conserved first and last residue. The D gene is left open where the match is weak. Size tells how often a clone was seen (once, few, many) or the class of an expanded clone, and some rows leave it out.

J,V,size,D,CDR3,DNA
TRBJ2-5,TRBV20-1,NA,TRBD1,CSARGDRGREETQYF,TGCAGTGCTAGGGGGGACAGGGGGAGGGAAGAGACCCAGTACTTC
TRBJ1-2,TRBV28,NA,NA,CASSLGQGGAGYTF,TGTGCCAGCAGTTTAGGGCAGGGTGGAGCGGGCTACACCTTC
TRBJ2-1,TRBV7-8,NA,NA,CASSLRGHEVNEQFF,TGTGCCAGCAGCTTAAGGGGCCACGAGGTCAATGAGCAGTTCTTC
TRBJ1-2,TRBV19,many,TRBD1,CASSRTGDYGYTF,TGTGCCAGTAGTAGGACAGGGGACTATGGCTACACCTTC
TRBJ1-2,TRBV6-6,NA,NA,CASSTAGVWRDYGYTF,TGTGCCAGCAGTACCGCAGGAGTTTGGCGGGACTATGGCTACACCTTC
TRBJ2-7,TRBV15,once,NA,CATSRPQNEQYF,TGTGCCACCAGCAGACCGCAGAACGAGCAGTACTTC
TRBJ2-1,TRBV4-1,NA,TRBD2,CASSPFGTSGGGPEQFF,TGCGCCAGCAGCCCATTCGGGACTAGCGGGGGGGGGCCGGAGCAGTTCTTC
TRBJ2-7,TRBV7-2,NA,NA,CASSPYGGASEQYF,TGTGCCAGCAGCCCTTATGGGGGCGCATCCGAGCAGTACTTC
TRBJ2-7,TRBV6-2/TRBV6-3,NA,NA,CASSYAQGLYEQYF,TGTGCCAGCAGTTACGCACAGGGCCTGTACGAGCAGTACTTC
TRBJ1-1,TRBV20-1,few,NA,CSALTGRDTEAFF,TGCAGTGCCCTAACAGGGCGGGACACTGAAGCTTTCTTT
TRBJ2-1,TRBV7-8,many,NA,CASSSSNRPHNEQFF,TGTGCCAGCAGCTCCTCGAACCGGCCCCACAATGAGCAGTTCTTC
TRBJ2-7,TRBV6-2/TRBV6-3,NA,NA,CASSYSSVYEQYF,TGTGCCAGCAGTTACTCGTCGGTATACGAGCAGTACTTC
TRBJ2-5,TRBV12-3/TRBV12-4,NA,NA,CASSSRALMPQYF,TGTGCCAGCAGTTCTCGAGCCCTTATGCCCCAGTACTTC
TRBJ2-7,TRBV19,few,NA,CASSRGRDTSYEQYF,TGTGCCAGTAGTCGGGGCAGGGATACCTCCTACGAGCAGTACTTC
TRBJ1-3,TRBV10-3,few,NA,CAISESTGNTIYF,TGTGCCATCAGTGAGTCGACTGGAAACACCATATATTTT